The rows below give T cell receptor beta chains drawn from one sample of a study of immune heterogeneity within non-small cell lung tumors. TCRdb independently ran MiXCR on the multiplex PCR reads; one entry per CDR3 protein. The sample has 20,000 to 25,000 distinct CDR3 sequences; under 30% are singletons. Sequencing was carried out using lung tumor tissue. These receptors were collected from a man in his forties or fifties with non-small cell lung cancer. Each CDR3 is given with its conserved first and last residue. D genes are given only for firm matches. Size values are once, few and many counts, or a class for expanded clones, and some rows have none.

>TRBJ2-7|many|TRBV19|TRBD1
TGTGCCAGTAGTAGTCCCCCCGGGACAGGGAACTACGAGCAGTACTTC
CASSSPPGTGNYEQYF
>TRBJ1-5|.|TRBV7-8|TRBD1
TGTGCCAGCAGCTTAGCCAGGGGGTATAGCAATCAGCCCCAGCATTTT
CASSLARGYSNQPQHF
>TRBJ2-1|.|TRBV3-1|.
TGTGCCAGCAGCCAAGCTGGCCCCGCGAGGTCTGAGCAGTTCTTC
CASSQAGPARSEQFF
>TRBJ1-1|few|TRBV12-3/TRBV12-4|TRBD1
TGTGCCAGCAGTTTGGGACAGGAACCCTTGGCGCGCATGAACACTGAAGCTTTCTTT
CASSLGQEPLARMNTEAFF
>TRBJ1-1|.|TRBV20-1|TRBD1
TGCAGTGCTAGAGTGGGGGGGACAGATGAAGCTTTCTTT
CSARVGGTDEAFF
>TRBJ2-1|many|TRBV5-5|.
TGTGCCAGCAGTGCGGTCAGTCCCAATGAGCAGTTCTTC
CASSAVSPNEQFF
>TRBJ2-7|.|TRBV5-5|.
TGTGCCAGCAGCTTACGGTTGGGGAGCTACGAGCAGTACTTC
CASSLRLGSYEQYF
>TRBJ2-7|.|TRBV20-1|.
TGCAGTGCTGTGGATGAGCCGGGCAACGAGCAGTACTTC
CSAVDEPGNEQYF
>TRBJ2-2|medium-sized|TRBV20-1|.
TGCAGTGCTAGAGCCAATGTGGGGGCGAACACCGGGGAGCTGTTTTTT
CSARANVGANTGELFF
>TRBJ2-5|many|TRBV12-3/TRBV12-4|.
TGTGCCAGCAGCCCGGGCGGGCAAGAGACCCAGTACTTC
CASSPGGQETQYF
>TRBJ1-2|.|TRBV5-4|.
TGTGCCAGCAGCTTGGACGGGAACTATGGCTACACCTTC
CASSLDGNYGYTF
>TRBJ1-2|many|TRBV11-3|.
TGTGCCAGCAGCTTAGAACACTTTGGGTTGAAGTCTAACTATGGCTACACCTTC
CASSLEHFGLKSNYGYTF
>TRBJ1-1|few|TRBV20-1|TRBD1
TGCAGTTTTACAGGGGTTACTGAAGCTTTCTTT
CSFTGVTEAFF
>TRBJ2-1|many|TRBV9|.
TGTGCCAGCAGCGAGGACCGGATAGACCTCTACAATGAGCAGTTCTTC
CASSEDRIDLYNEQFF
>TRBJ1-5|.|TRBV10-3|TRBD1
TGTGCCATCAGTGAGCGGGACAGGGGGAGCAATCAGCCCCAGCATTTT
CAISERDRGSNQPQHF
>TRBJ2-1|.|TRBV7-8|TRBD2
TGTGCCAGCAGCCCTAGACCTAGCGGGAGCTCCTACAATGAGCAGTTCTTC
CASSPRPSGSSYNEQFF
>TRBJ2-7|.|TRBV19|TRBD2
TGTGCCAGTAGTAAAAAATCGGGGACTGGCGGGAGCCGCGAGCAGTACTTC
CASSKKSGTGGSREQYF
>TRBJ2-7|.|TRBV7-9|.
TGTGCCAGCATCCTTGGACGGGGTTCGGACGAGCAGTACTTC
CASILGRGSDEQYF
>TRBJ2-1|.|TRBV15|.
TGTGCCACCAGCAGAAGAGGGGGGACTGAGCAGTTCTTC
CATSRRGGTEQFF
>TRBJ2-7|many|TRBV2|TRBD1
TGTGCCAGCATTGAGGACAGGACCTACGAGCAGTACTTC
CASIEDRTYEQYF
>TRBJ1-1|many|TRBV7-9|.
TGTGCCAGCAGCTTCTCGAACACTGAAGCTTTCTTT
CASSFSNTEAFF
>TRBJ2-1|.|TRBV30|TRBD2
TGTGCCTGGAAATGGACTAGCGGGCTAGATAATGAGCAGTTCTTC
CAWKWTSGLDNEQFF
>TRBJ1-2|once|TRBV20-1|TRBD1
TGCAGTGCAGCAAAGACTTGGACAGGGGACCATGGCTACACCTTC
CSAAKTWTGDHGYTF
>TRBJ2-1|.|TRBV19|TRBD2
TGTGCCAGTAGTAAGATCCAGCGGGAGCACGGCGCCTACAATGAGCAGTTCTTC
CASSKIQREHGAYNEQFF
>TRBJ2-2|medium-sized|TRBV19|TRBD2
TGTGCCAGTAGTTTACTGACTAGCGGAAACACCGGGGAGCTGTTTTTT
CASSLLTSGNTGELFF
>TRBJ1-5|few|TRBV5-1|.
TGCGCCAGCAGTCCAGGAGATTTCGCTCAGCCCCAGCATTTT
CASSPGDFAQPQHF
>TRBJ2-7|.|TRBV10-3|TRBD2
TGTGCCATCAGGTCGACTAGCGGGATCTACGAGCAGTACTTC
CAIRSTSGIYEQYF
>TRBJ2-1|.|TRBV27|.
TGTGCCAGCAGTTTGGGAGGTTCAGGCTCCTACAATGAGCAGTTCTTC
CASSLGGSGSYNEQFF
>TRBJ1-3|many|TRBV6-1|.
TGTGCCAGCCTGCCGGGCCGTGGAAACACCATATATTTT
CASLPGRGNTIYF
>TRBJ2-3|.|TRBV24-1|.
TGTGGCACCAGGGGGGTTCTCACAGATACGCAGTATTTT
CGTRGVLTDTQYF
>TRBJ1-5|.|TRBV19|.
TGTTCCAGTAGCAGACCCGGGACTCATAGCAATCAGCCCCAGCATTTT
CSSSRPGTHSNQPQHF
>TRBJ2-2|.|TRBV20-1|TRBD1
TGCAGTGCTACGAACCGGGACAGTCACACCGGGGAGCTGTTTTTT
CSATNRDSHTGELFF
>TRBJ2-2|medium-sized|TRBV20-1|.
TGCAGTGCTCACAACACCGGGGAGCTGTTTTTT
CSAHNTGELFF
>TRBJ1-1|.|TRBV7-3|TRBD1
TGTGCCAGCAGCTTAGCGGGCGGGACAGGGATCACTGAAGCTTTCTTT
CASSLAGGTGITEAFF
>TRBJ2-7|.|TRBV4-1|TRBD2
TGCGCCAGCAGCCAAGGTACCATAGCGGGAGCTATCCACGAGCAGTACTTC
CASSQGTIAGAIHEQYF
>TRBJ2-1|few|TRBV3-1|TRBD2
TGTGCCAGCAGCCAACTAGCGGGTGCCTACAATGAGCAGTTCTTC
CASSQLAGAYNEQFF
>TRBJ2-1|many|TRBV27|TRBD1
TGTGCCAGCAGTTTATCGTGGGGACAGGGGATTTATGAGCAGTTCTTC
CASSLSWGQGIYEQFF
>TRBJ1-3|.|TRBV12-3/TRBV12-4|.
TGTGCCAGCAGCCTCACCCAGGGAGGAAACACCATATATTTT
CASSLTQGGNTIYF
>TRBJ2-7|many|TRBV11-2|.
TGTGCCAGCAGCTTCAACGGAAACGGGCTTATGTACGAGCAGTACTTC
CASSFNGNGLMYEQYF
>TRBJ1-2|medium-sized|TRBV7-8|TRBD1
TGTGCCAGCAGCCCAGCGGGACAGGGTGGCGTGCGGGGCTACACCTTC
CASSPAGQGGVRGYTF
>TRBJ2-6|.|TRBV2|.
TGTGACAGCTTTGGGGTGTCTGGGGCCAACGTCCTGACTTTC
CDSFGVSGANVLTF
>TRBJ2-1|few|TRBV19|TRBD2
TGTGCCAGTAGTCGGACTAGCGGGGAATACAATGAGCAGTTCTTC
CASSRTSGEYNEQFF